The rows below give T cell receptor beta chains drawn from one sample of a study of CD8+ T cells in alopecia areata. Profiling relied on immunoSEQ multiplex PCR, and the TCRdb table lists in-frame clones only, not all of them. This sample carries 150,000 to 200,000 clones, less than 65% of them seen once, and the ten largest clones take approximately 1%. The input for sequencing was CD4+ T cells sorted from blood, taken at week 24, from a patient treated with tofacitinib. The receptor source for this set is a human donor with alopecia areata. Each CDR3 is given with its conserved first and last residue. D genes are given only for firm matches. Clone size is shown for a subset of rows, as once, few, many or a class of expanded clone.

.	TRBJ1-1	.	TRBV28	TGTGCCAGCAGTTTATCAAGGTGGGCTTTCTTT	CASSLSRWAFF
few	TRBJ2-4	.	TRBV6-6	TGTGCCAGCAGTTACTCGACGTCTAAAAACATTCAGTACTTC	CASSYSTSKNIQYF
.	TRBJ2-7	.	TRBV5-6	TGTGCCAGCAGCTCCCGGGGGCTAGCGAGCTACGAGCAGTACTTC	CASSSRGLASYEQYF
.	TRBJ1-5	.	TRBV5-1	TGCGCCAGCAGCTTGGGTACAGCTAATCAGCCCCAGCATTTT	CASSLGTANQPQHF
.	TRBJ2-7	TRBD2	TRBV7-2	TGTGCCAGCAGCTTCCGGGGGGGGTCGGCCTACGAGCAGTACTTC	CASSFRGGSAYEQYF
.	TRBJ2-2	.	TRBV10-3	TGTGCCATCAGTGAGCAAGGGGCAGGGACCGGGGAGCTGTTTTTT	CAISEQGAGTGELFF
few	TRBJ1-5	.	TRBV5-6	TGTGCCAGCAGCTTGGGAGGAAGCCATGGCAATCAGCCCCAGCATTTT	CASSLGGSHGNQPQHF
.	TRBJ1-2	.	TRBV7-9	TGTGCCAGCACTGGGGGCTATGGCTACACCTTC	CASTGGYGYTF
.	TRBJ1-2	.	TRBV30	TGTGCCCGCTCCCGGGGCCCCGGCGCGGGCTACACCTTC	CARSRGPGAGYTF
few	TRBJ1-6	TRBD1	TRBV7-2	TGTGCCAGCAGCTTAGGCGACCAGGGACAGGGGGCGCAAAATTCACCCCTCCACTTT	CASSLGDQGQGAQNSPLHF
.	TRBJ2-4	TRBD1	TRBV2	TGTGCCAGCACTCCGGGACAGGGGAAAAACATTCAGTACTTC	CASTPGQGKNIQYF
few	TRBJ1-1	.	TRBV29-1	TGCAGCGTGGACGGGGGGAACACTGAAGCTTTCTTT	CSVDGGNTEAFF
.	TRBJ1-2	.	TRBV29-1	TGCAGCGTTGAAGAACCGGGAAACTATGGCTACACCTTC	CSVEEPGNYGYTF
.	TRBJ1-2	TRBD1	TRBV5-1	TGCGCCAGCAGCTTGCAAGGGACAGCTAACTATGGCTACACCTTC	CASSLQGTANYGYTF
.	TRBJ2-7	.	TRBV20-1	TGCGGCCTCCGGGACCCCTACGAGCAGTACTTC	CGLRDPYEQYF
.	TRBJ2-3	.	TRBV10-3	TGTGCCATCAGTGAGTCTATCGGGGCCGGCACAGATACGCAGTATTTT	CAISESIGAGTDTQYF
.	TRBJ1-5	.	TRBV6-1	TGTGCCAGCAGTGAAGGGATTCTGCCCCAGCATTTT	CASSEGILPQHF
many	TRBJ2-2	TRBD2	TRBV7-8	TGTGCCAGCACCAACCCCCGGACTAGCGGGGGCTATACCGGGGAGCTGTTTTTT	CASTNPRTSGGYTGELFF
few	TRBJ1-1	.	TRBV7-2	TGTGCCAGCAGCTTAGATCAGGCTCGGGCTGAAGCTTTCTTT	CASSLDQARAEAFF
.	TRBJ1-2	.	TRBV6-1	TGTGCCAGCACCCAGGGGTTCTATGGCTACACCTTC	CASTQGFYGYTF
.	TRBJ2-5	TRBD2	TRBV30	TGTGCCTGGATCCGGGGGGGCCAAGAGACCCAGTACTTC	CAWIRGGQETQYF
.	TRBJ2-1	.	TRBV29-1	TGCAGCGCCGAAGACCACCAGTCCCGGGGTGAGCAGTTCTTC	CSAEDHQSRGEQFF
.	TRBJ1-1	.	TRBV6-5	TGTGCCAGCAGTAACATTCAAGGGCGAGGTACTGAAGCTTTCTTT	CASSNIQGRGTEAFF
.	TRBJ2-4	.	TRBV5-1	TGCGCCAGCAGCTTGTTTTCTAGCGATCTCAAAAACATTCAGTACTTC	CASSLFSSDLKNIQYF
.	TRBJ1-2	.	TRBV30	TGTGCCTGGTCGGGAAGAGACTATGGCTACACCTTC	CAWSGRDYGYTF
once	TRBJ2-6	.	TRBV30	TGTGCCTGGACACCCCCTGGGGCCAACGTCCTGACTTTC	CAWTPPGANVLTF
.	TRBJ1-5	TRBD1	TRBV27	TGTGCCAGCAGTCGTAGAGGACAGGGAGGTCAGCCCCAGCATTTT	CASSRRGQGGQPQHF
.	TRBJ2-7	.	TRBV2	TGTGCCAGCGACGGGACTCTTCGTCGCTACGAGCAGTACTTC	CASDGTLRRYEQYF
.	TRBJ1-6	TRBD1	TRBV5-6	TGTGCCAGCAGCCCCCGAGGGGGCGATCTACATTCACCCCTCCACTTT	CASSPRGGDLHSPLHF
.	TRBJ2-1	.	TRBV2	TGTGCCAGCCGGGTTGCGTCCTACAATGAGCAGTTCTTC	CASRVASYNEQFF
.	TRBJ2-5	.	TRBV7-3	TGTGCCAGCAGCTTTCGAGGCAGGGTGGACAAAGAGACCCAGTACTTC	CASSFRGRVDKETQYF
few	TRBJ1-1	.	TRBV4-1	TGCGCCAGCAGCCAAACAGGGATGAACACTGAAGCTTTCTTT	CASSQTGMNTEAFF
few	TRBJ2-3	TRBD2	TRBV29-1	TGCAGCGCAAATCTAGCGGGGGACCCAGATACGCAGTATTTT	CSANLAGDPDTQYF
few	TRBJ1-1	.	TRBV6-6	TGTGCCAGCAGTTACGGTGGAATGATGCAGGAGGCTTTCTTT	CASSYGGMMQEAFF
.	TRBJ2-5	.	TRBV2	TGTGCCAGCAATTGGAGCGAACAAGAGACCCAGTACTTC	CASNWSEQETQYF
few	TRBJ1-2	.	TRBV4-1	TGCGCCAGCAGCCAAGATTCCGGGGTAGGACCCCCGGTGGGTGGCTACACCTTC	CASSQDSGVGPPVGGYTF
once	TRBJ1-1	.	TRBV5-6	TGTGCCAGCAGCTTGCCGGGGGTTGGGGAAGCTTTCTTT	CASSLPGVGEAFF
.	TRBJ1-1	.	TRBV9	TGTGCCAGCAGCGTAGATACAGGGAAGAACACTGAAGCTTTCTTT	CASSVDTGKNTEAFF
.	TRBJ1-5	.	TRBV15	TGTGCCACCAGCTCCCAGCGGCGACAGCCCCAGCATTTT	CATSSQRRQPQHF
.	TRBJ2-3	.	TRBV2	TGTGCCAGCAGTGGCGATTTTGGTAGTAGCACAGATACGCAGTATTTT	CASSGDFGSSTDTQYF
once	TRBJ2-7	.	TRBV30	TGTGCCTGGAGGGCGGAGGGACCCCCCTACGAGCAGTACTTC	CAWRAEGPPYEQYF
once	TRBJ2-3	.	TRBV7-2	TGTGCCAGCAGCTTAGCTTCGGGACATAACACAGATACGCAGTATTTT	CASSLASGHNTDTQYF
.	TRBJ1-6	TRBD1	TRBV30	TGTGCCTGGAGGATCCGCCTAAACAGGGGATTAGGGTCACCCCTCCACTTT	CAWRIRLNRGLGSPLHF
.	TRBJ1-6	.	TRBV6-1	TGTGCCAGCAGGATGGAGCAGAATTCACCCCTCCACTTT	CASRMEQNSPLHF
few	TRBJ2-5	TRBD1	TRBV29-1	TGCAGCGTTAGGGACAGGGTGGAGGAGACCCAGTACTTC	CSVRDRVEETQYF
.	TRBJ2-3	.	TRBV6-5	TGTGCCAGCAGTTATGGGGTGGGGTTCACAGATACGCAGTATTTT	CASSYGVGFTDTQYF
.	TRBJ1-1	.	TRBV6-7	TGTGCCAGCAGTTACTCGAAGGGACGGCGAACTCTGGGGGTGAACACTGAAGCTTTCTTT	CASSYSKGRRTLGVNTEAFF
.	TRBJ2-7	TRBD1	TRBV23-1	TGCGCCAGCAGTCAAGTTTTAGGTACAGGGGGTAACGAGCAGTACTTC	CASSQVLGTGGNEQYF
.	TRBJ2-3	.	TRBV30	TGTGCCTGGAGTAGGGGAAGCACAGATACGCAGTATTTT	CAWSRGSTDTQYF
.	TRBJ2-6	.	TRBV5-1	TGCGCCAGCAGCTTCAAAAACAGGGACTCTGGGGCCAACGTCCTGACTTTC	CASSFKNRDSGANVLTF
.	TRBJ1-2	.	TRBV5-4	TGTGCCAGCAGCTTGGGGGGTGGCTATGGCTACACCTTC	CASSLGGGYGYTF
.	TRBJ2-7	TRBD1	TRBV5-1	TGCGCCAGCAGCTTGCGGGGACAGGGGGACGAGCAGTACTTC	CASSLRGQGDEQYF
.	TRBJ1-1	.	TRBV5-1	TGCGCCAGCAGCTTGAAGGCCCCTCGGGCGAACACTGAAGCTTTCTTT	CASSLKAPRANTEAFF